This is a list of T cell receptor beta chains from one sample in a study of cytomegalovirus exposure and HLA in healthy donors. TCRdb's copy holds only in-frame clones and misses some; the assay was immunoSEQ multiplex PCR. Counted here are about 120,000 clones, roughly 70% occurring once; the ten biggest clones make up about 2.7%. Material for sequencing was PBMCs. Receptors were obtained from a middle-aged woman in good health and CMV-seropositive. The CDR3 runs from the conserved cysteine through the conserved F or W. D genes are given only for firm matches. Rows may omit the clone size; those that give it use once, few, many or a size class.

TRBJ2-5 | TRBD2 | 16 | TRBV5-6 | - | TGTGCCAGCAGCTTGGGGGCTAGCGGGATTCAAGAGACCCAGTACTTC | CASSLGASGIQETQYF
TRBJ2-7 | - | 18 | TRBV27 | - | TGTGCCAGCAGTCCGCTACCGAGGGCCCTAGTAAGCTCCTACGAGCAGTACTTC | CASSPLPRALVSSYEQYF
TRBJ2-7 | TRBD2 | 15 | TRBV7-2 | - | TGTGCCAGCAGCTTGGTGACTAGCGGAAACCACGAGCAGTACTTC | CASSLVTSGNHEQYF
TRBJ2-5 | - | 15 | TRBV4-2 | once | TGTGCCAGCAGCCAAGATCAAAGGGGGTCCGGGACCCAGTACTTC | CASSQDQRGSGTQYF
TRBJ1-5 | - | 14 | TRBV13 | - | TGTGCCAGCAGCTTAGGTGGCAGCAATCAGCCCCAGCATTTT | CASSLGGSNQPQHF
TRBJ2-2 | - | 16 | TRBV14 | - | TGTGCCAGCAGCCAAGGGGGCAGGATAGGAGACGGGGAGCTGTTTTTT | CASSQGGRIGDGELFF
TRBJ2-5 | TRBD2 | 15 | TRBV7-3 | - | TGTGCCAGCAGCTCGGCGGGGGGTAAACAAGAGACCCAGTACTTC | CASSSAGGKQETQYF
TRBJ2-7 | TRBD2 | 16 | TRBV27 | - | TGTGCCAGCAGTCCTACCTTAGCGGGAGGGACCTACGAGCAGTACTTC | CASSPTLAGGTYEQYF
TRBJ2-1 | TRBD2 | 16 | TRBV4-1 | - | TGCGCCACTTCTGCAGAAGGGGACTACTCCTACAATGAGCAGTTCTTC | CATSAEGDYSYNEQFF
TRBJ2-3 | - | 14 | TRBV5-4 | - | TGTGCCAGCAGCTTGTGGAGCGAAGCAGATACGCAGTATTTT | CASSLWSEADTQYF
TRBJ2-7 | TRBD2 | 15 | TRBV7-2 | once | TGTGCCAGCAGCTTAGTGGCCCTAGCGGGAGGCGAGCAGTACTTC | CASSLVALAGGEQYF
TRBJ2-3 | - | 12 | TRBV12-5 | - | TGTGCTAGTGGTTCGTCCACAGATACGCAGTATTTT | CASGSSTDTQYF
TRBJ1-4 | - | 17 | TRBV7-9 | - | TGTGCCAGCAGCTACAAGATGGAGGGGCAGGGTAATGAAAAACTGTTTTTT | CASSYKMEGQGNEKLFF
TRBJ2-7 | TRBD2 | 15 | TRBV7-9 | - | TGTGCCAGCAGCTTGGGACTAGCGGGAGGCGACGAGCAGTACTTC | CASSLGLAGGDEQYF
TRBJ2-7 | TRBD2 | 14 | TRBV4-3 | - | TGCGCCAGCAGCTTTGGGACTAGCGGACGCGAGCAGTACTTC | CASSFGTSGREQYF
TRBJ1-1 | - | 12 | TRBV28 | - | TGTGCCGCTTCACCCCTTCGGGGTGAAGCTTTCTTT | CAASPLRGEAFF
TRBJ1-1 | - | 14 | TRBV14 | few | TGTGCCAGCAGCCAATTACAGATGAACACTGAAGCTTTCTTT | CASSQLQMNTEAFF
TRBJ2-3 | TRBD2 | 18 | TRBV19 | - | TGTGCCAGTAGTATAGATTGGGGACTAGTCTCTAGCACAGATACGCAGTATTTT | CASSIDWGLVSSTDTQYF
TRBJ2-2 | - | 14 | TRBV11-2 | - | TGTGCCAGCAGCGAACCAAGGGGTTCCGGGGAGCTGTTTTTT | CASSEPRGSGELFF
TRBJ2-1 | TRBD2 | 16 | TRBV4-3 | - | TGCGCCAGCAGCCAAGATCGAGGGACTAGCGGGAGTGAGCAGTTCTTC | CASSQDRGTSGSEQFF
TRBJ2-7 | TRBD2 | 12 | TRBV6-5 | few | TGTGCCTGTCGGACTAGCGGATACGAGCAGTACTTC | CACRTSGYEQYF
TRBJ1-1 | - | 16 | TRBV27 | - | TGTGCCAGCAGTTTATGGGGCGGTACCCAGAACACTGAAGCTTTCTTT | CASSLWGGTQNTEAFF
TRBJ2-7 | TRBD1 | 14 | TRBV5-4 | - | TGTGCCAGCAGCTTCGAGACAGGGAGAAACGAGCAGTACTTC | CASSFETGRNEQYF
TRBJ1-1 | TRBD1 | 14 | TRBV10-3 | - | TGTGCCATCAAAGGACAGGGTATGAACACTGAAGCTTTCTTT | CAIKGQGMNTEAFF
TRBJ2-5 | TRBD1 | 12 | TRBV2 | - | TGTGCCAGCGACAGGGATAGAGAGACCCAGTACTTC | CASDRDRETQYF
TRBJ2-6 | - | 16 | TRBV4-3 | - | TGCGCCAGCAGCGCCTCCCCCGGGGCTGGGGCCAACGTCCTGACTTTC | CASSASPGAGANVLTF
TRBJ1-1 | - | 14 | TRBV19 | - | TGTGCCAGTAGTGCCCCTGAGCGCCGCGGTGAAGCTTTCTTT | CASSAPERRGEAFF
TRBJ2-1 | TRBD2 | 17 | TRBV5-1 | - | TGCGCCAGCAGCCTAGGGACTAGCGGGAGTTCTTACAATGAGCAGTTCTTC | CASSLGTSGSSYNEQFF
TRBJ2-3 | - | 12 | TRBV7-2 | once | TGTGCCAGCAGCTCAGACAGGGATACGCAGTATTTT | CASSSDRDTQYF
TRBJ1-1 | - | 11 | TRBV6-6 | - | TGTGCCAGTCAAAAGAACACTGAAGCTTTCTTT | CASQKNTEAFF
TRBJ1-6 | - | 15 | TRBV5-6 | - | TGTGCCAGCAGCGGTAGCCTAGTCTATAATTCACCCCTCCACTTT | CASSGSLVYNSPLHF